These 25 T cell receptor beta chains came from one sample sequenced in a study of T cells of healthy individuals. Each CDR3 protein is one row after TCRdb ran MiXCR on the 5' RACE reads. This table holds about 96,000 distinct CDR3 sequences, under 20% found once. These receptors originate from a human donor in good health.

This clonotype was seen repeatedly, ten times or more. This chain joins TRBV5-5 and TRBJ2-3; possible D gene TRBD2, 5 bases. The CDR3 covers 16 residues. The germline CDR1 and CDR2 sequences are SGHKS and YYEKEE (reference sequence). Trimming shortened V by 1 base and J by 0 bases, and 12 bases separated the two germline ends. CDR3 DNA sequence: TGTGCCAGCAGCTTGTTGGCGGGCCCTAGCACAGATACGCAGTATTTT. This sequence encodes CASSLLAGPSTDTQYF.

The sample holds a few counts of this clonotype. The rearrangement uses TRBV3-1 and TRBJ2-5; D call uncertain. Germline V gives CDR1 LGHDT, CDR2 YNNKEL (reference sequence). Trimming stripped 7 bases from V and 5 bases from J, with 8 bases between. The CDR3 contains 11 residues. In DNA form, the CDR3 reads TGTGCCAGCACCCTCAAGGAGACCCAGTACTTC. Translated: CASTLKETQYF.

This chain uses TRBV5-1 with TRBJ1-1; D is undetermined. The germline V gene encodes CDR1 SGHRS and CDR2 YFSETQ. The CDR3 sequence is 14 residues long. V lost 0 bases and J lost 5, with 11 bases in between. Written as DNA, the CDR3 is TGCGCCAGCAGCTTGGGTATACGTGGGACTGAAGCTTTCTTT. Its protein product is CASSLGIRGTEAFF.

This clonotype came up a few times. The CDR3 protein is CASSSGTQPEQYF. CDR3 bases: TGTGCCAGCAGTTCCGGGACTCAACCCGAGCAGTACTTC. J is TRBJ2-7 and V is TRBV28; tentative D call: TRBD2 (6 bases). This CDR3 comprises 13 residues. Between the trimmed V and J ends, which lost 4 bases and 6 bases, there was a span of 13 bases. Germline CDR1 is MDHEN and CDR2 is SYDVKM.

The sample holds a few counts of this clonotype. The junction does not match germline at one end; this may be a read error. The chain combines TRBV6-5 with TRBJ2-7, with D unresolved. The CDR3 has 9 residues. Germline V gene data show CDR1 as MNHEY and CDR2 as SVGAGI. The CDR3 is CASSYGCLF. The CDR3 DNA sequence: TGTGCCAGCAGTTACGGGTGCCTCTTC.

This clonotype was counted many times. The chain joins TRBV20-1 to TRBJ2-5; D is perhaps TRBD1 or TRBD2 (5 bases each). There are 12 residues in the CDR3. Germline V gene sequence: CDR1 DFQATT, CDR2 SNEGSKA (reference sequence). Trimming removed 5 bases at V and 2 bases at J, with 9 bases between. The CDR3 reads CSAGTDQETQYF. In DNA form, the CDR3 reads TGCAGTGCTGGGACGGATCAAGAGACCCAGTACTTC.

This clonotype has just a few counts. The chain combines TRBV11-2 with TRBJ1-2; D possibly corresponds to TRBD1 (6 bases). Trimming pared 1 base from V and 4 bases from J, leaving 13 bases between. The CDR3 loop spans 15 amino acids. CDR1 and CDR2 (germline): SGHAT, FQNNGV. The CDR3 loop is CASSLGGGASYGYTF. The DNA for the CDR3 is TGTGCCAGCAGCTTAGGGGGGGGCGCGAGCTATGGCTACACCTTC.

In this sample, this clonotype turned up many times. The rearrangement links TRBV10-3 to TRBJ2-1; perhaps D is TRBD1 or TRBD2 (5 bases each). The ends were cut back, 7 bases at V and 5 bases at J, with 27 bases in the middle. Per germline, CDR1 ENHRY and CDR2 SYGVKD. The CDR3 runs to 18 residues. CDR3 coding DNA: TGTGCCATCATCCCGGGACCGGCGTCCCCGCGCGATAACAATGAGCAGTTCTTC. Protein product: CAIIPGPASPRDNNEQFF.

In this sample, this clonotype turned up a few times. The CDR3 sequence: CASSLARTGGNSPLHF. CDR3 bases: TGTGCCAGCAGCTTAGCCCGAACGGGGGGGAATTCACCCCTCCACTTT. V and J are TRBV7-8 and TRBJ1-6; possibly TRBD1 for D (5 bases). Per germline, CDR1 SGHVS and CDR2 FQNEAQ. V lost 0 bases to trimming and J lost 7 bases, with 13 bases between them. The CDR3 has 16 amino acids.

The chain carries TRBV7-2 and TRBJ2-1; D uncertain. The CDR3 covers 13 residues. Germline CDR1 reads SGHTA; CDR2 reads FQGNSA. Trimming took 8 bases from V and 9 from J, leaving 17 bases between them. The CDR3: CASGSGNWLEQFF. The CDR3 nucleotides read TGTGCCAGCGGTTCGGGCAATTGGCTTGAGCAGTTCTTC.

This clonotype was counted at least ten times. The rearrangement joins TRBV20-1 to TRBJ1-1; D unclear. The V end lost 1 base, the J end lost 0 bases, and 9 bases lay between the germline ends. The CDR3 sequence is 14 residues long. Germline V lookup: CDR1 DFQATT, CDR2 SNEGSKA (reference sequence). The CDR3 protein is CSARVGRMNTEAFF. CDR3 coding DNA: TGCAGTGCTAGAGTAGGGCGGATGAACACTGAAGCTTTCTTT.

This clonotype appeared a few times. CDR3 amino acids: CASSWGRQGVLTTEAFF. CDR3 DNA sequence: TGTGCCAGCAGCTGGGGTCGACAGGGAGTTTTGACCACTGAAGCTTTCTTT. The chain couples TRBV6-6 to TRBJ1-1; TRBD1 aligns across 7 bases. CDR3 length: 17 residues. Trimming at V came to 6 bases and at J to 4 bases, leaving 17 bases not matched to a gene. Looked up from germline, CDR1 is MNHNY and CDR2 is SVGAGI (reference sequence).

This clonotype has ten or more counts. CDR3 nucleotides: TGCAGTGCTAGTTTGGGGTCTGAAGCTTTCTTT. It translates to CSASLGSEAFF. This chain uses TRBV20-1 with TRBJ1-1; D uncertain. There are 11 residues in the CDR3. Germline CDR1 is DFQATT and CDR2 is SNEGSKA (reference sequence). Trimming removed 3 bases at V and 6 bases at J, with 8 bases between.

V is TRBV16 and J is TRBJ2-7; D is perhaps TRBD2 (6 bases). Germline CDR1 is KGHSY and CDR2 is FQNENV. Between the trimmed V and J ends, which lost 1 base and 6 bases, there was a span of 13 bases. This CDR3 region has 14 residues. CDR3 bases: TGTGCCAGCAGCCAATTGGAGGGCCGGGGCGAGCAGTACTTC. Translated: CASSQLEGRGEQYF.

The V call is TRBV3-1, the J call TRBJ2-3; D gene unclear. The V end lost 8 bases, the J end lost 5 bases, and 11 bases lay between the germline ends. The CDR3 covers 12 residues. CDR1 LGHDT and CDR2 YNNKEL come from the germline V gene (reference sequence). The CDR3 nucleotides are TGTGCCAGCGAAGGGAACGTAGATACGCAGTATTTT. Protein sequence: CASEGNVDTQYF.

This clonotype was counted many times. V usage is TRBV19 and J usage is TRBJ1-5; D unresolved. CDR3 length equals 16 residues. Per germline, CDR1 LNHDA and CDR2 SQIVND (reference sequence). With 5 bases removed from V and 3 bases from J, the gap between germline ends came to 17 bases. CDR3 DNA sequence: TGTGCCAGTAGTCCCTTTATCGACATACCCAATCAGCCCCAGCATTTT. It specifies CASSPFIDIPNQPQHF.

On this clonotype itself: At one end, the junction sequence differs from germline, possibly due to a read error. The chain recombines TRBV4-1 with TRBJ2-7; the D call may be TRBD1 or TRBD2 (5 bases each). Germline CDR1 and CDR2: MGHRA and YSYEKL. The CDR3 sequence is 18 residues long. In DNA form, the CDR3 reads TGCGCCAGCAGCCAAGATCTCTCGAGGGGCCCCAGCTCCTACGAGCAGAACTTC. Amino acids: CASSQDLSRGPSSYEQNF.

This clonotype was counted at least ten times. This rearrangement joins TRBV7-2 to TRBJ2-6; weak D call: TRBD1 (5 bases). Trimming took off 1 base at V and 9 bases at J, with 7 bases between the two ends. Germline assignment: CDR1 SGHTA and CDR2 FQGNSA. CDR3 length equals 13 residues. DNA of the CDR3: TGTGCCAGCAGCTTAGGGACAAGCAACGTCCTGACTTTC. Amino acids: CASSLGTSNVLTF.

V gene TRBV14 combines with J gene TRBJ2-6; D gene uncertain. From germline, CDR1 is SGHDN and CDR2 FVKESK. V was clipped by 6 bases and J by 1 base, with 13 bases between them. This CDR3 spans 16 amino acids. CDR3 in DNA: TGTGCCAGCAGTCGCCTCGACAATTCTGGGGCCAACGTCCTGACTTTC. Its protein is CASSRLDNSGANVLTF.

This rearrangement joins TRBV7-2 to TRBJ1-5; 7 nucleotides match TRBD1. The CDR3 extends over 17 amino acids. After removal of 1 base from V and 0 bases from J, the junction contained 6 bases not matched to a gene. Looked up from germline, CDR1 is SGHTA and CDR2 is FQGNSA. Here the CDR3 DNA reads TGTGCCAGCAGCTTAGAAACACAGGGGTATAGCAATCAGCCCCAGCATTTT. Translation: CASSLETQGYSNQPQHF.

A few counts support this clonotype. The chain employs TRBV20-1 and TRBJ2-6; TRBD1 agrees at 7 bases. V lost 1 base to trimming and J lost 0 bases; unmatched junction nucleotides: 3. This CDR3 has 16 residues. Looked up from germline, CDR1 is DFQATT and CDR2 is SNEGSKA (reference sequence). The CDR3 protein is CSARGQGSSGANVLTF. The CDR3 DNA reads as TGCAGTGCTAGAGGACAGGGCAGCTCTGGGGCCAACGTCCTGACTTTC.

V usage is TRBV20-1 and J usage is TRBJ2-7; 11 bases agree with TRBD2. The V gene's germline CDR1 is DFQATT and CDR2 SNEGSKA (reference sequence). The ends lost 2 bases at V and 2 bases at J; junction bases unmatched: 2. The CDR3 contains 14 residues. The CDR3 loop is CSARRGLAAYEQYF. The CDR3 DNA reads as TGCAGTGCTAGACGGGGACTAGCGGCCTACGAGCAGTACTTC.

This clonotype was picked up many times. This sequence joins TRBV19 and TRBJ2-1; 7 bases line up with TRBD2. Germline CDR1 and CDR2: LNHDA and SQIVND (reference sequence). CDR3 size: 17 residues. V trimming: 10 bases; J trimming: 4 bases; junction bases outside the gene matches: 19. As DNA, the CDR3 is TGTGCCACTTCTAGCGGCCCCTTATATTCCTTATACAATGAGCAGTTCTTC. Its translation: CATSSGPLYSLYNEQFF.

In this sample, this clonotype turned up a few times. This chain connects TRBV11-2 to TRBJ2-1, with 9 bases matching TRBD2. V shed 0 bases, J shed 5 bases, and the junction held 8 bases outside the gene matches. CDR1 SGHAT and CDR2 FQNNGV come from the germline V gene. The CDR3 extends over 17 amino acids. The CDR3 loop is CASSLDVGGRDNNEQFF. The CDR3 DNA is TGTGCCAGCAGCTTAGATGTCGGCGGGAGGGACAACAATGAGCAGTTCTTC.

The genes are TRBV15 and TRBJ1-1; 8 bases align to TRBD1. V was pared by 3 bases and J by 8 bases, with 5 bases of the junction left unmatched. The CDR3 length is 13 residues. Germline V gene sequence: CDR1 LNHNV, CDR2 YYDKDF (reference sequence). CDR3 in DNA: TGTGCCACCAGCAGCGCCCACAGGGGGGAAGCTTTCTTT. It encodes CATSSAHRGEAFF.